A selection of T cell receptor beta chains follows, all from one sample in a study of blood T cell repertoires in COVID-19. Using immunoSEQ multiplex PCR, the repertoire was profiled, and TCRdb retains in-frame clones only, with some absent. The data contain 150,000 or so clones, approximately 90% of them singletons. The sequenced sample was peripheral blood. The origin of the receptors is a young man with COVID-19, enrolled during active disease. Each CDR3 is given with its conserved first and last residue. A D gene is named only where the DNA matches it firmly. Some rows mark clone size as missing; the rest say once, few, many or name a class of expanded clone.

CDR3aa,CDR3nt,v_gene,j_gene,abundance,d_gene
CASSPGTAIYEQYF,TGTGCCAGCTCCCCCGGGACAGCGATCTACGAGCAGTACTTC,TRBV18,TRBJ2-7,-,TRBD1
CASSLTADNEQFF,TGTGCCAGCAGCTTAACGGCCGACAATGAGCAGTTCTTC,TRBV7-3,TRBJ2-1,-,-
CASSSWDSPLPGSYEQYF,TGTGCCAGCAGTTCCTGGGACTCTCCCCTCCCCGGTTCCTACGAGCAGTACTTC,TRBV6-2/TRBV6-3,TRBJ2-7,-,-
CASSAAGGTDTQYF,TGTGCCAGCAGTGCCGCAGGGGGGACAGATACGCAGTATTTT,TRBV6-4,TRBJ2-3,-,-
CASIGLRRETQYF,TGTGCCAGCATCGGTCTCCGGAGGGAGACCCAGTACTTC,TRBV25-1,TRBJ2-5,-,-
CASSSGTLNTEAFF,TGCGCCAGCAGCAGCGGGACGTTGAACACTGAAGCTTTCTTT,TRBV5-1,TRBJ1-1,once,-
CSVFSTSGSYEQYF,TGCAGCGTGTTTTCGACTAGCGGGAGTTATGAGCAGTACTTC,TRBV29-1,TRBJ2-7,-,TRBD2
CAWSRDRGLIGYNEQFF,TGTGCCTGGAGCCGGGACAGGGGACTGATTGGCTACAATGAGCAGTTCTTC,TRBV30,TRBJ2-1,-,TRBD1
CASSPSTRGGGELFF,TGCGCCAGCAGCCCGTCCACTAGGGGGGGCGGGGAGCTGTTTTTT,TRBV4-3,TRBJ2-2,few,-
CATCEGDHWVSPLHF,TGTGCCACCTGTGAGGGGGACCACTGGGTTTCACCCCTCCACTTT,TRBV19,TRBJ1-6,-,-
CASSFQTSALKASYEQYF,TGTGCCAGCAGCTTTCAAACTAGCGCTCTCAAAGCCTCCTACGAGCAGTACTTC,TRBV7-2,TRBJ2-7,-,TRBD2
CASSYIANEQYF,TGTGCCAGCAGTTACATAGCGAACGAGCAGTACTTC,TRBV6-2/TRBV6-3,TRBJ2-7,-,-
CASSQAGDDTGELFF,TGTGCCAGCAGCCAAGCAGGGGACGACACCGGGGAGCTGTTTTTT,TRBV4-2,TRBJ2-2,-,-
CATSVGGSGFMETQYF,TGTGCCACCAGTGTAGGAGGGAGCGGGTTTATGGAGACCCAGTACTTC,TRBV24-1,TRBJ2-5,-,-
CASSPQGAVTEAFF,TGTGCCAGCAGCCCACAGGGGGCCGTGACTGAAGCTTTCTTT,TRBV7-8,TRBJ1-1,-,TRBD1
CASSRVNTEAFF,TGTGCCAGCTCCAGGGTCAACACTGAAGCTTTCTTT,TRBV18,TRBJ1-1,once,-
CAISPGTGEETQYF,TGTGCCATCAGTCCCGGGACAGGAGAAGAGACCCAGTACTTC,TRBV10-3,TRBJ2-5,-,TRBD1
CASSYQKGGTNTGELFF,TGTGCCAGCAGTTACCAGAAGGGAGGAACGAACACCGGGGAGCTGTTTTTT,TRBV6-2/TRBV6-3,TRBJ2-2,-,-
CASSAHDRPLDNSPLHF,TGTGCCAGCAGTGCCCATGACAGGCCGCTCGATAATTCACCCCTCCACTTT,TRBV28,TRBJ1-6,-,-
CASSQMTGFNEQFF,TGTGCCAGCAGCCAAATGACAGGTTTCAATGAGCAGTTCTTC,TRBV4-2,TRBJ2-1,few,-
CASSITGGLSYEQYF,TGTGCCAGTAGTATTACGGGAGGTCTGTCCTACGAGCAGTACTTC,TRBV19,TRBJ2-7,-,TRBD2
CASSFAGGDEQYF,TGTGCCAGCAGCTTCGCAGGGGGTGACGAGCAGTACTTC,TRBV5-5,TRBJ2-7,-,TRBD1
CACTAGDYPNNYGYTF,TGTGCCTGTACAGCGGGGGACTACCCGAATAACTATGGCTACACCTTC,TRBV11-2,TRBJ1-2,-,-
CASSENRDFSYEQYF,TGTGCCAGTAGTGAGAACCGGGACTTCTCCTACGAGCAGTACTTC,TRBV19,TRBJ2-7,-,-
CASSLEGDSNQPQHF,TGTGCCAGCAGCTTAGAAGGGGATAGCAATCAGCCCCAGCATTTT,TRBV7-8,TRBJ1-5,-,-
CASSFGLAELLQDEQFF,TGTGCCAGCAGTTTCGGACTAGCGGAGCTCCTACAAGATGAGCAGTTCTTC,TRBV27,TRBJ2-1,once,TRBD2
CASSYPRQDNYGYTF,TGTGCCAGCAGCTACCCGAGACAGGACAACTATGGCTACACCTTC,TRBV7-9,TRBJ1-2,-,-
CASSLGQGRNEQYF,TGTGCCAGCAGCTTGGGGCAGGGAAGGAACGAGCAGTACTTC,TRBV5-8,TRBJ2-7,few,-
CASSLNRGAKNIQYF,TGTGCCAGCAGTTTAAACCGAGGAGCCAAAAACATTCAGTACTTC,TRBV27,TRBJ2-4,once,-
CASSLGQSNTEAFF,TGTGCCAGCAGCTTGGGTCAGTCGAACACTGAAGCTTTCTTT,TRBV5-6,TRBJ1-1,-,-
CAWSVQGYEKLLF,TGTGCCTGGAGTGTACAGGGTTACGAAAAACTGCTTTTT,TRBV30,TRBJ1-4,-,-
CASSYPSGYEQYF,TGTGCCAGCAGTTACCCTTCGGGCTACGAGCAGTACTTC,TRBV6-2/TRBV6-3,TRBJ2-7,-,-
CASSMGLAGVGEQFF,TGTGCCAGTAGTATGGGTCTAGCGGGAGTCGGGGAGCAGTTCTTC,TRBV19,TRBJ2-1,-,TRBD2
CASSARGRDPYYGYTF,TGTGCCAGCAGCGCCCGCGGGAGGGATCCTTACTATGGCTACACCTTC,TRBV13,TRBJ1-2,-,-
CASHRQGLEEKLLF,TGTGCCAGCCACAGACAGGGTTTGGAAGAAAAACTGCTTTTT,TRBV27,TRBJ1-4,-,TRBD1
CASSYRWAQETQYF,TGTGCCAGCAGTTATAGGTGGGCCCAAGAGACCCAGTACTTC,TRBV6-5,TRBJ2-5,-,-
CASRLRAGRGETQYF,TGTGCCAGCAGACTCCGGGCGGGGAGAGGGGAGACCCAGTACTTC,TRBV27,TRBJ2-5,-,-
CASSLGRTGTYEQYF,TGTGCCAGTAGTTTGGGGAGGACAGGGACCTACGAGCAGTACTTC,TRBV19,TRBJ2-7,-,TRBD1
CASSLGDTRGYEQYF,TGCGCCAGCAGCTTGGGGGACACCCGAGGATACGAGCAGTACTTC,TRBV5-1,TRBJ2-7,once,-
CAWKGTYEQYF,TGTGCCTGGAAGGGGACCTACGAGCAGTACTTC,TRBV30,TRBJ2-7,-,-
CASSLALDSPTDTQYF,TGCGCCAGCAGCTTGGCGCTGGACAGTCCCACAGATACGCAGTATTTT,TRBV5-1,TRBJ2-3,-,-
CASRKGLAGVDEQFF,TGCGCCAGCAGAAAGGGACTAGCGGGAGTTGATGAGCAGTTCTTC,TRBV4-3,TRBJ2-1,-,TRBD2
CSVLTSGSYEQYF,TGCAGCGTTCTGACTAGCGGGTCCTACGAGCAGTACTTC,TRBV29-1,TRBJ2-7,-,TRBD2
CARGAGGSYNEQFF,TGCGCCAGAGGAGCGGGAGGGTCCTACAATGAGCAGTTCTTC,TRBV10-1,TRBJ2-1,-,TRBD2
CASSAPGGGQSGELFF,TGTGCCAGCAGCGCCCCCGGGGGGGGGCAATCCGGGGAGCTGTTTTTT,TRBV9,TRBJ2-2,-,TRBD2
CASSIGSGGAPQKLLF,TGTGCCAGTAGTATCGGGTCGGGGGGCGCTCCCCAAAAACTGCTTTTT,TRBV19,TRBJ1-4,-,-
CASSPTAVFQETQYF,TGCGCCAGCAGCCCCACCGCGGTCTTCCAAGAGACCCAGTACTTC,TRBV5-1,TRBJ2-5,-,-
CATSRGQGREKLLF,TGTGCCACCAGCAGGGGACAGGGGCGTGAAAAACTGCTTTTT,TRBV15,TRBJ1-4,-,TRBD1
CASSLGRDNNQPQHF,TGTGCCAGCAGCTTAGGTCGGGACAACAATCAGCCCCAGCATTTT,TRBV7-2,TRBJ1-5,-,-
CASSVGGRPYNEQFF,TGTGCCAGCAGCGTAGGCGGGAGGCCCTACAATGAGCAGTTCTTC,TRBV9,TRBJ2-1,few,TRBD2
CASSSRGPLHF,TGTGCCAGTAGTAGCAGGGGGCCCCTCCACTTT,TRBV19,TRBJ1-6,-,TRBD1
CSVGQGADTQYF,TGCAGCGTCGGACAGGGTGCAGATACGCAGTATTTT,TRBV29-1,TRBJ2-3,-,TRBD1
CASSYSSNGLYEQYF,TGTGCCAGCAGTTACTCGAGTAACGGACTATACGAGCAGTACTTC,TRBV6-5,TRBJ2-7,few,-
CASSSGETYRIIHGYTF,TGTGCCAGCAGTTCCGGAGAAACCTATCGAATAATCCATGGCTACACCTTC,TRBV27,TRBJ1-2,few,-